This TCR beta chain was recorded in a study of cytomegalovirus exposure and HLA in healthy donors. For the study at large: The approximately 100 million unique TCR beta sequences, from roughly 170 million T cells, were found by an earlier analysis.

The PCR had 60 Vbeta and 13 Jbeta primers. Measured with immunoSEQ multiplex PCR; TCRdb has only the in-frame clones, and not every one. The sample records tens of thousands of clones, about 70% being singletons. The CDR3 contains 15 residues. V lost 0 bases and J lost 4, with 13 bases in between. Germline-derived CDR1 and CDR2 are LGHNA and YSLEER. The chain is built from TRBV4-3 and TRBJ2-7; D gene unclear. This sequence was found in a woman between 45 and 65 years old in good health and CMV-seropositive. The specimen sequenced was PBMCs. CDR3 in DNA: TGCGCCAGCAGCCAAGATCGTAGTCTCCCATACGAGCAGTACTTC. This codes for CASSQDRSLPYEQYF.